This TCR beta chain was observed in a study of CD8 T cells in ankylosing spondylitis. CDR3 length equals 16 residues. Germline V lookup: CDR1 SGHVS, CDR2 FQNEAQ. V lost 2 bases, J lost 0 bases, and 4 bases stayed unmatched. Details on this clonotype: Its specificity is unknown.

Preparation of TCR beta libraries was done by quantitative 5'-RACE with molecular barcodes. MiXCR, applied by TCRdb to the 5' RACE reads, yields one record per CDR3 protein. The table includes a few hundred thousand distinct CDR3 sequences, 18% detected once. General study findings and limits: There were earlier reports of some motif variants in reactive arthritis synovial fluid and blood.

This receptor was taken from a male donor with ankylosing spondylitis or in good health (not recorded which). The material sequenced was blood, either unsorted or a sorted T cell fraction (not recorded which). The rearrangement uses TRBV7-8 and TRBJ2-1; 7 bases fit TRBD2. For the CDR3, the DNA is TGTGCCAGCAGCTTATCGGGCGGGAGCTCCTACAATGAGCAGTTCTTC. Its translation is CASSLSGGSSYNEQFF.